The entry below describes one TCR beta chain. After removal of 3 bases from V and 8 bases from J, the junction contained 13 bases not matched to a gene. This CDR3 region has 17 residues. Germline CDR1 and CDR2: LGHDT and YNNKEL (reference sequence). Study processing details: Nucleated cell number was recorded as an estimate derived from reference gene primer amplification. Produced via immunoSEQ multiplex PCR; TCRdb's table is partial and in-frame only. V, J and clone size are taken as reported in that table, and D and trimming were inferred from the DNA itself. The repertoire holds fewer than 250,000 clones, with roughly four fifths as singletons. This specimen comes from a study of blood T cell repertoires in COVID-19. Whole-study context: Whether acute or convalescent, the COVID-19 samples came from the United States, Italy and Spain. Nucleic acid was either cDNA or gDNA, and it came from T cells, B-cell-depleted T cells, or PBMCs.

The source of this sequence is a woman in her 70s with acute or convalescent COVID-19. Material for sequencing was peripheral blood. The chain employs TRBV3-1 (or the pseudogene TRBV3-2) and TRBJ1-6; TRBD1 matches at 7 bases. The CDR3: CASSHTGTENNYSPLHF. CDR3 sequence (DNA): TGTGCCAGCAGCCACACCGGGACAGAAAATAATTATTCACCCCTCCACTTT.